This passage covers 28 T cell receptor beta chains from one sample sequenced in a study of blood T cells in healthy people across ages. It was with a sample-barcoded 5' primer and a J-beta primer mix that a second PCR of roughly 7 to 12 cycles was run. TCRdb independently ran MiXCR on the 5' RACE reads; one entry per CDR3 protein. The table lists about 1.5 million distinct CDR3 sequences, about 40% of them singletons. Sample: blood. These TCRs come from a woman between 18 and 29 years old in good health.

The chain combines TRBV9 with TRBJ2-2, with no clear D. There are 13 residues in the CDR3. V was pared by 0 bases and J by 6 bases, with 6 bases between. The germline V gene has CDR1 SGDLS and CDR2 YYNGEE. CDR3 residues: CASSVAGSGELFF. CDR3 coding DNA: TGTGCCAGCAGCGTAGCAGGTTCCGGGGAGCTGTTTTTT.

This clonotype turned up a few times. J is TRBJ1-1 and V is TRBV10-2, with unresolved D. With 6 bases removed from V and 0 bases from J, the gap between germline ends came to 8 bases. The CDR3 contains 13 residues. Germline assignment: CDR1 WSHSY and CDR2 SAAADI. CDR3: CASRNGVNTEAFF. For the CDR3, the DNA is TGCGCCAGCAGAAACGGAGTGAACACTGAAGCTTTCTTT.

This chain links TRBV27 with TRBJ2-7, with 10 bases aligning to TRBD2. This CDR3 region has 16 residues. V dropped 2 bases and J dropped 4; count of bases not matched to a gene: 8. Germline-derived CDR1 and CDR2 are MNHEY and SMNVEV (reference sequence). The CDR3: CASSLKFSGRGYEQYF. The CDR3 DNA reads TGTGCCAGCAGTTTAAAGTTCAGCGGGAGGGGGTACGAGCAGTACTTC.

This clonotype has more than one count but fewer than ten. The V gene is TRBV10-3, the J gene TRBJ1-2; TRBD1 aligns across 10 bases. V lost 4 bases to trimming and J lost 6 bases; unmatched junction nucleotides: 2. This CDR3 region has 13 residues. Germline V CDR1 and CDR2: ENHRY, SYGVKD. Here the CDR3 reads CAISAGQGDGYTF. DNA for the CDR3: TGTGCCATCAGTGCAGGACAGGGGGATGGCTACACCTTC.

This clonotype occurred a few times. The CDR3 here is CASSFSGGDSDTQYF. DNA of the CDR3: TGCGCCAGCAGCTTCAGCGGGGGGGACTCAGATACGCAGTATTTT. The V and J genes are TRBV5-1 and TRBJ2-3; 10 bases match TRBD2. V lost 2 bases, J lost 4 bases, and 4 bases stayed unmatched. The germline V gene has CDR1 SGHRS and CDR2 YFSETQ. CDR3 size: 15 residues.

This chain uses TRBV29-1 with TRBJ1-1; D uncertain. CDR1 SQVTM and CDR2 ANQGSEA come from the germline V gene. V shed 1 base and J shed 5 bases, with 5 bases lying between them. This CDR3 comprises 11 residues. CDR3 nucleotides: TGCAGCGTTGAAGGCGAAACTGAAGCTTTCTTT. The encoded protein is CSVEGETEAFF.

The V gene is TRBV7-2, the J gene TRBJ1-1; D remains ambiguous. The CDR3 has 14 amino acids. V was clipped by 5 bases and J by 5 bases, with 15 bases between them. The germline V gene encodes CDR1 SGHTA and CDR2 FQGNSA. CDR3 residues: CASSPKTGWTEAFF. In nucleotides, the CDR3 is TGTGCCAGCAGCCCGAAGACTGGGTGGACTGAAGCTTTCTTT.

Here the CDR3 DNA reads TGTGCCAGCTCACCACAGGGGGCTGACTATGGCTACACCTTC. It is translated as CASSPQGADYGYTF. The chain carries TRBV18 and TRBJ1-2, with 7 nucleotides matching TRBD1. The CDR3 consists of 14 residues. V lost 1 base to trimming and J lost 3 bases; unmatched junction nucleotides: 2. Germline CDR1 is KGHSH and CDR2 is LQKENI.

The V call is TRBV6-5, the J call TRBJ2-1; TRBD2 matches 7 bases. The CDR3 extends over 13 amino acids. Germline CDR1 reads MNHEY; CDR2 reads SVGAGI. The junction had 1 base not matched to a gene; V was cut back by 1 base and J by 7 bases. CDR3 coding DNA: TGTGCCAGCAGTTACTGGGAGGGGAATGAGCAGTTCTTC. The encoded protein is CASSYWEGNEQFF.

As regards this clonotype: Germline and junction disagree at one end, which may indicate a read error. This chain joins TRBV7-2 and TRBJ2-3; the match to TRBD2 covers 7 bases. CDR3 length: 16 residues. The germline V gene has CDR1 SGHTA and CDR2 FQGNSA. As DNA, the CDR3 is TGTGCCAGTAGCTTAAACGGGGGGATTAGCACAGAAACGCAGAATTTT. This codes for CASSLNGGISTETQNF.

This clonotype has only a few counts. The chain carries TRBV4-1 and TRBJ2-3; D unclear. Trimming stripped 1 base from V and 2 bases from J, with 10 bases between. The CDR3 sequence is 15 residues long. Germline V gene sequence: CDR1 MGHRA, CDR2 YSYEKL. CDR3: CASSQGLLNTDTQYF. The CDR3 bases are TGCGCCAGCAGCCAAGGCCTGTTGAACACAGATACGCAGTATTTT.

The chain couples TRBV6-6 to TRBJ2-7; 8 positions agree with TRBD1. The CDR3 is 14 amino acids. V lost 6 bases, J lost 2 bases, and 6 bases stayed unmatched. Germline CDR1 reads MNHNY; CDR2 reads SVGAGI (reference sequence). Here the CDR3 reads CASSRGQETYEQYF. The CDR3 coding sequence is TGTGCCAGCAGCCGGGGACAGGAGACCTACGAGCAGTACTTC.

V and J are TRBV12-3 or TRBV12-4 and TRBJ2-2; 13 bases are shared with TRBD2. The junction had 9 bases not matched to a gene; V was cut back by 5 bases and J by 6 bases. The CDR3 covers 17 residues. CDR3 nucleotides: TGTGCCAGCAGTCCCACCCGACTAGCGGGAGGCCCCGGGGAGCTGTTTTTT. It yields the protein CASSPTRLAGGPGELFF.

This clonotype has a handful of counts. The chain recombines TRBV27 with TRBJ2-1; weak D call: TRBD1 (5 bases). Germline CDR1 MNHEY, CDR2 SMNVEV (reference sequence). V dropped 3 bases and J dropped 15 bases, with 24 bases sitting between them. CDR3 length: 15 amino acids. CDR3 amino acids: CASSFDVQGLGTGFF. As DNA, the CDR3 is TGTGCCAGCAGTTTCGATGTCCAGGGCCTAGGAACGGGGTTCTTC.

For this clonotype: A much larger clone is a single base away; this may be a read error. V is TRBV11-2 and J is TRBJ2-7; no firm D call. The CDR3 is 15 amino acids. CDR1 and CDR2 (germline): SGHAT, FQNNGV. This CDR3 is CASSFIAVSSYEEYF. The CDR3 DNA sequence: TGTGCCAGCAGCTTCATTGCGGTCTCCTCCTACGAGGAGTACTTC.

The CDR3: CVTTPPRLDSTDTQYF. The CDR3 nucleotides read TGTGTCACCACCCCTCCGCGACTAGATAGCACAGATACGCAGTATTTT. The chain carries TRBV25-1 and TRBJ2-3, with D maybe TRBD2 (6 bases). Germline V gives CDR1 MGHDK, CDR2 SYGVNS. CDR3 length: 16 residues.

The chain combines TRBV20-1 with TRBJ2-2; 9 bases are a match to TRBD1. The V segment lost 5 bases and the J segment 1 base; nucleotides outside the gene matches: 5. This CDR3 region has 15 residues. From germline, CDR1 is DFQATT and CDR2 SNEGSKA (reference sequence). Written as DNA, the CDR3 is TGCAGTGCTTCACAGGGGGCATGGAACACCGGGGAGCTGTTTTTT. It encodes CSASQGAWNTGELFF.

The table lists this clonotype with many counts. V usage is TRBV29-1 and J usage is TRBJ1-1; the match to TRBD1 covers 7 bases. The CDR3 spans 12 residues. Germline assignment: CDR1 SQVTM and CDR2 ANQGSEA. The V gene end was trimmed by 8 bases and the J gene end by 4 bases; junction bases not matched to a gene: 7. The CDR3 protein is CSSQGGGTEAFF. The CDR3 DNA reads as TGCAGCTCCCAGGGGGGGGGCACTGAAGCTTTCTTT.

This clonotype was detected a few times. The rearrangement links TRBV5-6 to TRBJ2-3, with D possibly TRBD2 on 5 matching bases. Germline CDR1 and CDR2: SGHDT and YYEEEE. This CDR3 has 14 amino acids. Trimming stripped 4 bases from V and 9 bases from J, with 18 bases between. CDR3 coding DNA: TGTGCCAGCAGCAGGCCCCTAGCTGGGGTGACGCAGTATTTT. Encoded protein: CASSRPLAGVTQYF.

The sample holds a few counts of this clonotype. The rearrangement joins TRBV3-1 to TRBJ1-2, with a possible D match to TRBD1 (6 bases). V dropped 4 bases and J dropped 3 bases, with 15 bases sitting between them. The CDR3 runs 15 residues. Germline-derived CDR1 and CDR2 are LGHDT and YNNKEL (reference sequence). In nucleotides, the CDR3 is TGTGCCAGCAGCCGATCCAGGGGTTGGGACTATGGCTACACCTTC. Translating gives CASSRSRGWDYGYTF.

The gene calls are TRBV4-2 and TRBJ2-7; TRBD2 matches at 15 bases. The length of the CDR3 is 19 residues. The V gene end was trimmed by 4 bases and the J gene end by 2 bases; junction bases not matched to a gene: 12. CDR1 is LGHNA, CDR2 YNFKEQ, per germline. In DNA, the CDR3 is TGTGCCAGCAGCCCGACAGGAGGGACTAGCGGGAGGCCCACCTACGAGCAGTACTTC. The encoded protein is CASSPTGGTSGRPTYEQYF.

This clonotype was counted at least ten times. The chain carries TRBV29-1 and TRBJ2-1; D remains ambiguous. This CDR3 has 11 residues. V lost 4 bases, J lost 5 bases, and 6 bases lay in between. Germline V lookup: CDR1 SQVTM, CDR2 ANQGSEA. The CDR3 DNA follows: TGCAGCGTTGTGCGAGACAATGAGCAGTTCTTC. Encoded protein: CSVVRDNEQFF.

V gene TRBV7-9 combines with J gene TRBJ2-7, with 10 positions matching TRBD2. The germline CDR1 and CDR2 sequences are SEHNR and FQNEAQ (reference sequence). The CDR3 runs to 15 residues. V shed 4 bases and J 4 bases; nucleotides not matched to a gene: 7. CDR3 sequence: CASSYGTSDWYEQYF. The CDR3 DNA reads as TGTGCCAGCAGCTACGGGACTAGCGATTGGTACGAGCAGTACTTC.

About this clonotype: A much more abundant neighbour one base away suggests this may be a read error. This chain uses TRBV6-1 with TRBJ1-2; maybe TRBD1 (5 bases). Germline-derived CDR1 and CDR2 are MNHNS and SASEGT. This CDR3 is 14 amino acids long. The chain's CDR3 is CASGEAGRNYGYTF. The CDR3 DNA is TGTGCCAGCGGTGAAGCAGGGAGGAACTATGGCTACACCTTC.

This clonotype was seen only a few times. This chain joins TRBV7-8 and TRBJ1-5, with D possibly matching TRBD1 (6 bases). V lost 1 base, J lost 3 bases, and 10 bases lay in between. The CDR3 runs to 15 residues. From germline, CDR1 is SGHVS and CDR2 FQNEAQ. The CDR3 loop is CASSLGPGVNQPQHF. DNA of the CDR3: TGTGCCAGCAGCTTAGGGCCAGGGGTCAATCAGCCCCAGCATTTT. The full variable domain, completed using reference TRBV7-8 and TRBJ1-5, is GAGVSQSPRYKVAKRGQDVALRCDPISGHVSLFWYQQALGQGPEFLTYFQNEAQLDKSGLPSDRFFAERPEGSVSTLKIQRTQQEDSAVYLCASSLGPGVNQPQHFGDGTRLSIL.

This clonotype has more than one count but fewer than ten. The chain is built from TRBV20-1 and TRBJ1-5; a possible D gene is TRBD1 (6 bases). Germline-derived CDR1 and CDR2 are DFQATT and SNEGSKA (reference sequence). Trimming shortened V by 2 bases and J by 7 bases, and 12 bases separated the two germline ends. The CDR3 contains 13 residues. The CDR3 is CSARLGGGQPQHF. In DNA, the CDR3 is TGCAGTGCTAGATTGGGGGGCGGGCAGCCCCAGCATTTT.

In this sample, this clonotype turned up a few times. V usage is TRBV20-1 and J usage is TRBJ1-6, with D unresolved. Between the trimmed V and J ends, which lost 0 bases and 7 bases, there was a span of 10 bases. The germline V gene encodes CDR1 DFQATT and CDR2 SNEGSKA (reference sequence). This CDR3 has 14 residues. The CDR3 sequence is CSARDITVNSPLHF. The CDR3 nucleotides are TGCAGTGCTAGAGATATAACAGTAAATTCACCCCTCCACTTT.

This clonotype was observed a handful of times. The chain is built from TRBV6-5 and TRBJ2-7, with 8 bases aligning to TRBD1. The germline V gene encodes CDR1 MNHEY and CDR2 SVGAGI. This CDR3 region has 15 residues. V shed 6 bases and J 1 base; nucleotides not matched to a gene: 8. CDR3 coding DNA: TGTGCCAGCAGGCCCAAGACAGGGGTGTCCTACGAGCAGTACTTC. It encodes CASRPKTGVSYEQYF.